The source of this TCR beta chain is a study of T cell responses to AZD1222 COVID-19 vaccine. Study-level points and caveats: The reported proportion of spike-specific TCRs targeting unmutated variant regions was nearly half. Without day 14 samples, only post-peak T cell repertoires were studied. AZD1222 recipients seropositive at baseline numbered only five to seven.

As regards this clone: Its antigen remains unidentified.

Libraries were prepared by immunoSEQ multiplex PCR; TCRdb keeps only in-frame clonotypes and omits some of them. The sample includes about 130,000 clones, 85% to 95% seen only once; the top ten take about 1%. The V and J ends lost 2 bases and 7 bases respectively, with 18 bases between them. The CDR3 totals 15 residues. Germline V lookup: CDR1 SGDLS, CDR2 YYNGEE. The chain joins TRBV9 to TRBJ1-2, with no clear D. Sequenced here: peripheral blood, sampled on day 0 of AZD1222 vaccination. The TCR was taken from an adult in good health. The CDR3 sequence is CASSVASYPLGGYTF. The CDR3 nucleotides read TGTGCCAGCAGCGTCGCTTCCTATCCGTTAGGTGGCTACACCTTC.